The entry below gives a single TCR beta chain sequence along with its context. Trimming removed 3 bases from V and 4 bases from J, with 19 bases in between. Germline V gene sequence: CDR1 SGDLS, CDR2 YYNGEE. This CDR3 comprises 16 residues. This sample was taken from a study of blood T cell repertoires in COVID-19. As for the study in general: Sites in the United States, Italy and Spain provided acute and convalescent COVID-19 samples. T cells, B-cell-depleted T cells, or PBMCs provided the cDNA or gDNA that served as material.

As originally analysed: Nucleated cell counts were estimated from reference gene primer amplification. Sequencing was performed with immunoSEQ multiplex PCR; in TCRdb, only in-frame clones are kept and a portion is missing. Clone size and the V and J calls come from that table; the DNA yielded D and trimming. The table has 180,000 or so clones, 70% to 80% seen once. The chain combines TRBV9 with TRBJ1-1, with D possibly TRBD1 on 6 matching bases. The sequence was collected from a woman aged 45-65 years with active or convalescent COVID-19. What was sequenced was peripheral blood. The CDR3 DNA reads as TGTGCCAGCAGCGCCCGGGGGCCGGGAGGCGGCACTGAAGCTTTCTTT. It yields the protein CASSARGPGGGTEAFF.